These 12 T cell receptor beta chains share one sample of origin, sequenced in a study of T-cell memory formation after mild COVID-19. MiXCR, run by TCRdb on the 5' RACE reads, gives a single entry per CDR3 protein. Altogether roughly 170,000 distinct CDR3 sequences are present, 18% being singletons, with the ten largest covering roughly 3.8%. The source material was PBMCs or a T cell subset sorted from them (not recorded which). Receptors originate from a man between 18 and 29 years old who had mild COVID-19 (a few samples of this study predate the infection). Cell type and time point are not known.

This clonotype turned up a few times. The rearrangement joins TRBV3-1 to TRBJ1-2; no firm D call. The CDR3 is 15 amino acids. CDR1 and CDR2 from the germline V gene are LGHDT and YNNKEL (reference sequence). Trimming took off 4 bases at V and 8 bases at J, with 20 bases between the two ends. The CDR3 DNA reads TGTGCCAGCAGCCGCCAGGTAGGATTCGGTAGCGGCTACACCTTC. Protein: CASSRQVGFGSGYTF.

This clonotype was picked up many times. The chain has TRBV18 and TRBJ2-3; TRBD2 might be the D (6 bases). CDR1 and CDR2 from the germline V gene are KGHSH and LQKENI. V dropped 3 bases and J dropped 5 bases, with 12 bases sitting between them. The CDR3 has 14 residues. The CDR3 is CASSPGTGGDTQYF. DNA of the CDR3: TGTGCCAGCTCACCTGGGACTGGTGGAGATACGCAGTATTTT. Supplemented by reference TRBV18 and TRBJ2-3, the full variable domain reads NAGVMQNPRHLVRRRGQEARLRCSPMKGHSHVYWYRQLPEEGLKFMVYLQKENIIDESGMPKERFSAEFPKEGPSILRIQQVVRGDSAAYFCASSPGTGGDTQYFGPGTRLTVL.

This clonotype was seen more than once but under ten times. V gene TRBV7-3 combines with J gene TRBJ2-2; the D is unclear. V was cut by 5 bases and J by 5 bases, with 9 bases left in between. From germline, CDR1 is SGHTA and CDR2 FQGTGA. The CDR3 covers 13 residues. CDR3 protein: CASSAMGTGELFF. The CDR3 DNA follows: TGTGCCAGCAGCGCCATGGGGACCGGGGAGCTGTTTTTT.

The chain's CDR3 is CASSFDGWTQYF. The CDR3 DNA sequence: TGTGCCAGCAGCTTCGATGGTTGGACCCAGTACTTC. This chain uses TRBV7-2 with TRBJ2-5, with unresolved D. The CDR3 has 12 amino acids. Trimming cost V 3 bases and J 7 bases, with 9 bases left between them. Germline loops: CDR1 SGHTA, CDR2 FQGNSA. Filled out from reference TRBV7-2 and TRBJ2-5, the complete variable domain reads GAGVSQSPSNKVTEKGKDVELRCDPISGHTALYWYRQSLGQGLEFLIYFQGNSAPDKSGLPSDRFSAERTGGSVSTLTIQRTQQEDSAVYLCASSFDGWTQYFGPGTRLLVL.

V gene TRBV4-1 combines with J gene TRBJ1-2; D may be TRBD1 (6 bases). Trimming left V 0 bases short and J 5 bases short, with 13 bases between. The CDR3 covers 15 residues. The V gene's germline CDR1 is MGHRA and CDR2 YSYEKL. DNA of the CDR3: TGCGCCAGCAGCCAAGACAACAGGGAAACGTATGGCTACACCTTC. As protein: CASSQDNRETYGYTF.

The gene calls are TRBV29-1 and TRBJ2-1; 9 bases match TRBD1. The CDR3 totals 15 residues. The V gene's germline CDR1 is SQVTM and CDR2 ANQGSEA. V lost 7 bases to trimming and J lost 10 bases; unmatched junction nucleotides: 17. The CDR3 nucleotides read TGCAGCGCAAGGACGGACGGACAGGGGTCGAGAGAGCAGTTCTTC. Amino acids: CSARTDGQGSREQFF.

This clonotype was found a few times. The CDR3 nucleotides read TGTGCCAGCAGCCAAATTTCCAGGGAGCTGTTTTTT. Its protein is CASSQISRELFF. This rearrangement joins TRBV3-1 to TRBJ2-2; D is unclear. Germline V gene data show CDR1 as LGHDT and CDR2 as YNNKEL (reference sequence). There are 12 residues in the CDR3. With 2 bases removed from V and 9 bases from J, the gap between germline ends came to 7 bases.

This clonotype was found a few times. The chain is built from TRBV9 and TRBJ1-5; D gene uncertain. CDR1 is SGDLS and CDR2 is YYNGEE in the germline V gene. Between the trimmed V and J ends, which lost 0 bases and 4 bases, there was a span of 5 bases. The CDR3 loop spans 13 amino acids. CDR3 region: CASSVGLNQPQHF. CDR3 nucleotides: TGTGCCAGCAGCGTAGGCTTGAATCAGCCCCAGCATTTT.

This clonotype has only a few counts. The chain uses TRBV9 and TRBJ2-3; D possibly corresponds to TRBD2 (6 bases). CDR3 size: 16 residues. Germline V gives CDR1 SGDLS, CDR2 YYNGEE. V was pared by 0 bases and J by 3 bases, with 14 bases between. CDR3 in DNA: TGTGCCAGCAGCGTAGGGGCGGGACTCTCGACAGATACGCAGTATTTT. Amino acids: CASSVGAGLSTDTQYF.

This clonotype was seen repeatedly, ten times or more. This chain connects TRBV7-2 to TRBJ1-1; TRBD1 might be the D (6 bases). The germline CDR1 and CDR2 sequences are SGHTA and FQGNSA. The V end lost 5 bases, the J end lost 8 bases, and 12 bases lay between the germline ends. The CDR3 extends over 12 amino acids. CDR3 DNA: TGTGCCAGCAGCCAACACAGGGCAGAAGCTTTCTTT. Its translation is CASSQHRAEAFF.

The CDR3 spells CASSLTHRGTEAFF. The CDR3 DNA follows: TGCGCCAGCAGCCTGACTCACAGGGGCACTGAAGCTTTCTTT. The chain couples TRBV4-3 to TRBJ1-1; 7 bases agree with TRBD1. The CDR3 has 14 residues. Per germline, CDR1 LGHNA and CDR2 YSLEER. V lost 4 bases, J lost 4 bases, and 6 bases stayed unmatched.

The CDR3 here is CASSPIAGSRGTDTQYF. CDR3 nucleotide sequence: TGTGCCAGCTCACCCATAGCGGGGAGCCGAGGCACAGATACGCAGTATTTT. The rearrangement uses TRBV18 and TRBJ2-3; 8 positions match TRBD2. The CDR3 is 17 residues long. The germline V gene has CDR1 KGHSH and CDR2 LQKENI. V gave up 3 bases and J gave up 1 base; unmatched junction bases: 9.